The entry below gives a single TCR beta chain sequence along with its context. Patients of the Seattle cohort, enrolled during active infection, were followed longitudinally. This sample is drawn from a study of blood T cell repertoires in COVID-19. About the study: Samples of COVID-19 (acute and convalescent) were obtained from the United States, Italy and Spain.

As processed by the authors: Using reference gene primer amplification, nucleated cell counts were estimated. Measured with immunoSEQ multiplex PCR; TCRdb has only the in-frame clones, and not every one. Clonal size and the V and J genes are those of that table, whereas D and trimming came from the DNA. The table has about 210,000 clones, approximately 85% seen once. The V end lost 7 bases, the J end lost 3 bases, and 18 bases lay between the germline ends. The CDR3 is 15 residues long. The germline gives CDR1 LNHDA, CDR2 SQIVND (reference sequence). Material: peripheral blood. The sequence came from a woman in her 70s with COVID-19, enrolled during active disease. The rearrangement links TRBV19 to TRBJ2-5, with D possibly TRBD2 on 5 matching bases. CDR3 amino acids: CASTYPGTFEETQYF. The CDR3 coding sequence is TGTGCCAGTACCTACCCGGGAACCTTCGAAGAGACCCAGTACTTC. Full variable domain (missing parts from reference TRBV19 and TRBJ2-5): DGGITQSPKYLFRKEGQNVTLSCEQNLNHDAMYWYRQDPGQGLRLIYYSQIVNDFQKGDIAEGYSVSREKKESFPLTVTSAQKNPTAFYLCASTYPGTFEETQYFGPGTRLLVL.